The clone carrying this TCR beta chain turned up a few times. Its antigen is undetermined. Reverse transcription used 450 to 550 ng RNA and constant-region primers for alpha and beta. Separate chain-specific third strand synthesis with multiplexing indices produced the alpha and beta libraries. Second strand synthesis was primed from the SP2 site. The library had 12-nucleotide molecular identifiers formed by two random hexamers joined together. From the 5' RACE reads, TCRdb called clonotypes with MiXCR, one entry per CDR3 protein. The sample gives about 16,000 distinct CDR3 sequences, under 10% of which show up once; approximately 5.1% is in the top ten. This sample was taken from a study of HIV-infected patients and healthy controls. Study observations and caveats: Size-matched repertoire data failed to replicate the apparent Gini index recovery after therapy in HIV-infected patients. HIV-infected patients shared fewer CDR3 sequences between individuals than healthy controls.

CDR3 length: 15 amino acids. Germline V gives CDR1 LGHDT, CDR2 YNNKEL (reference sequence). Trimming at V came to 6 bases and at J to 4 bases, leaving 8 bases not matched to a gene. Whole blood was used without fractionation, so all unsorted peripheral T cells were included. Sequenced input: blood. The sequence was obtained from an adult in good health. This chain joins TRBV3-1 and TRBJ2-1, with TRBD2 matching 8 bases. CDR3 loop: CASRSPGGVYNEQFF. CDR3 DNA sequence: TGTGCCAGCAGAAGCCCCGGGGGGGTTTACAATGAGCAGTTCTTC.